This T cell receptor beta chain originates from a study of blood T cell repertoires in COVID-19. Study at large: Spain, Italy and the United States supplied samples that represented acute and convalescent COVID-19. Sample material is recorded as cDNA or gDNA derived from T cells, B-cell-depleted T cells, or PBMCs.

Germline values: CDR1 SGHKS, CDR2 YYEKEE (reference sequence). The CDR3 runs 14 residues. V shed 4 bases, J shed 0 bases, and the junction held 3 bases outside the gene matches. In Seattle, patients joined the study during active infection and were tracked longitudinally. Per the original methods: The authors estimated nucleated cell counts from reference gene primer amplification. Method: immunoSEQ multiplex PCR; TCRdb's copy keeps in-frame clones and lacks some. The V and J calls and clone size come from that table; D and trimming were worked out from the DNA. Of around 220,000 clones listed, 82% are singletons.

J is TRBJ1-1 and V is TRBV5-5; 7 bases are a match to TRBD1. The source material was peripheral blood. The clonotype originates from a woman older than 75 with COVID-19, enrolled during active disease. CDR3 nucleotides: TGTGCCAGCAGCCTGGGACAGATGAACACTGAAGCTTTCTTT. Translating gives CASSLGQMNTEAFF. Variable domain in full (rest from reference TRBV5-5 and TRBJ1-1): DAGVTQSPTHLIKTRGQQVTLRCSPISGHKSVSWYQQVLGQGPQFIFQYYEKEERGRGNFPDRFSARQFPNYSSELNVNALLLGDSALYLCASSLGQMNTEAFFGQGTRLTVV.